This T cell receptor beta chain derives from a study of technical replicates of blood from several donors. In germline, CDR1 is SGHRS, CDR2 YFSETQ. The V gene lost 0 bases and the J gene lost 0 bases, with 7 bases spanning the gap. CDR3 length: 15 residues. TCRdb's table, derived via immunoSEQ multiplex PCR, lists solely in-frame clones and lacks some. The sample consists of about 85,000 clones, about 94% of them appearing once. Only one count was recorded for this clone. The V and J genes are TRBV5-1 and TRBJ1-5, with D perhaps TRBD1 (5 bases). The clonotype comes from a human donor in good health. The specimen was T cells isolated from PBMCs. CDR3 protein: CASSLGDSSNQPQHF. The CDR3 bases are TGCGCCAGCAGCTTGGGAGACAGTAGCAATCAGCCCCAGCATTTT.